This T cell receptor (beta chain) appears in the sequencing data of a study of T cell repertoires in cytomegalovirus infection. Overall study context: Recently identified HLA-C-restricted CMV epitopes were used, and well-studied HLA-B-restricted CMV epitopes were used as well. Regarding the study as a whole: Public TCR beta family frequency separated CMV-and-HLA carriers, including in an independent cohort.

In the case of this clonotype: Its specificity is unknown.

TCRdb re-derived calls from the reads in MiXCR, one entry per CDR3 protein. The table includes about 500,000 distinct CDR3 sequences, around a third detected once. The sequencing here drew on cultured PBMCs, taken from culture after CMV antigen stimulation. The receptor was isolated from a human donor in good health (CMV status not recorded). Some clones in this sample may be carry-over from other donors' samples.

CDR3 coding DNA: TGCAGCGGGGGGACTAGCGGGAGACATAATGAGCAGTTCTTC. Amino acid sequence: CSGGTSGRHNEQFF. The V call is TRBV29-1, the J call TRBJ2-1; 14 positions agree with TRBD2. The length of the CDR3 is 14 residues. After removal of 7 bases from V and 7 bases from J, the junction contained 6 bases not matched to a gene. Germline CDR1 SQVTM, CDR2 ANQGSEA.